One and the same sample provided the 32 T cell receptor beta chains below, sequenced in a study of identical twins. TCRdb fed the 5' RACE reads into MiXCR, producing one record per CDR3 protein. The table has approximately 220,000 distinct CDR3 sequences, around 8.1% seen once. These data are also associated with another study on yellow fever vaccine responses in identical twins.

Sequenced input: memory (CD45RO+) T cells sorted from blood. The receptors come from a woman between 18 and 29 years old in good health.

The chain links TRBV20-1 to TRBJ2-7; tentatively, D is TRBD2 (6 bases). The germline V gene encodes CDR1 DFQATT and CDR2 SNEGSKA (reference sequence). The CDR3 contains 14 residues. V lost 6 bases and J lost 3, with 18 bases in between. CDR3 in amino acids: CSAMRPSEDYEQYF. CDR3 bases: TGCAGTGCCATGAGGCCTAGCGAGGACTACGAGCAGTACTTC.

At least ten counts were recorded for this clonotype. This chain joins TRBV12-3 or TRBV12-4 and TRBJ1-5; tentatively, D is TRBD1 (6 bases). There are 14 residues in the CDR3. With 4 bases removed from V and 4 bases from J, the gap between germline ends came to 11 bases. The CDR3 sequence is CASSSTTGNQPQHF. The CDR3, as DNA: TGTGCCAGCAGTTCCACAACAGGGAATCAGCCCCAGCATTTT.

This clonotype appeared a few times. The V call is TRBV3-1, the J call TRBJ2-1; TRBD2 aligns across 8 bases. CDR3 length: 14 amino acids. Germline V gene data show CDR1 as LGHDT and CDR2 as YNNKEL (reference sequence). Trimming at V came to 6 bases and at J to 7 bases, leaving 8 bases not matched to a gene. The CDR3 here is CASRGRGGTNEQFF. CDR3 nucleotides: TGTGCCAGCAGAGGCCGGGGGGGGACTAATGAGCAGTTCTTC.

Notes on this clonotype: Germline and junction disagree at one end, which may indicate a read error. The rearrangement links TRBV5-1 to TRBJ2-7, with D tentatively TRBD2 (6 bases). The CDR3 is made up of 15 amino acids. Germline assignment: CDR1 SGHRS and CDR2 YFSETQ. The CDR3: CASRLEVEGRGEQYF. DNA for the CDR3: TGCGCCAGCAGATTGGAGGTGGAGGGTAGGGGCGAGCAGTACTTC.

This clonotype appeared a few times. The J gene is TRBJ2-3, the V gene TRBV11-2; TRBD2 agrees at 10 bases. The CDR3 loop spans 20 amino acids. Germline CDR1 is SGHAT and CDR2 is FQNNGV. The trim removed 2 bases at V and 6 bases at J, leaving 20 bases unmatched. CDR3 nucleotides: TGTGCCAGCAGCTTAATGGGCGGCTCACCAAGCGGGGGGGCAAGGGATACGCAGTATTTT. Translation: CASSLMGGSPSGGARDTQYF.

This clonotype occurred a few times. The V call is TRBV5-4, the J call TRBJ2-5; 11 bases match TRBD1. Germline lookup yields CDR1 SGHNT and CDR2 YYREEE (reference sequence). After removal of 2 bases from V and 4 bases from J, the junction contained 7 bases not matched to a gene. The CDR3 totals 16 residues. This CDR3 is CASSLQDRGLAETQYF. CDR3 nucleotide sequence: TGTGCCAGCAGCTTACAGGACAGGGGGCTAGCAGAGACCCAGTACTTC.

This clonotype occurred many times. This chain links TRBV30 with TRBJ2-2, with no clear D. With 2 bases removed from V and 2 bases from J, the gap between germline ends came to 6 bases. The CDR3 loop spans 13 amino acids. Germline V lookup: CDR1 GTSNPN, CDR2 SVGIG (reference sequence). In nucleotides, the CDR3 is TGTGCCTGGAGTTCCGGTAACACCGGGGAGCTGTTTTTT. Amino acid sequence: CAWSSGNTGELFF.

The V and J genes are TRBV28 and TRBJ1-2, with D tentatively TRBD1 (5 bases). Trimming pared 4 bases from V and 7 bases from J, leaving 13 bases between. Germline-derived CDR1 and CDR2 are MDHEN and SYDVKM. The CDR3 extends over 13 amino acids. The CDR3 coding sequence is TGTGCCAGCAGTTCCCCGGGGGTAACTGGCTACACCTTC. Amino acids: CASSSPGVTGYTF.

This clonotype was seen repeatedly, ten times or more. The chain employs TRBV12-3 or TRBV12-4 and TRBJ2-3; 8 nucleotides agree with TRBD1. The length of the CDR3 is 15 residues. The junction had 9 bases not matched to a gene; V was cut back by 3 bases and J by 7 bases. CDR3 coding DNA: TGTGCCAGCAGTTTCCCCAAGACAGGGGCTAATACGCAGTATTTT. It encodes CASSFPKTGANTQYF.

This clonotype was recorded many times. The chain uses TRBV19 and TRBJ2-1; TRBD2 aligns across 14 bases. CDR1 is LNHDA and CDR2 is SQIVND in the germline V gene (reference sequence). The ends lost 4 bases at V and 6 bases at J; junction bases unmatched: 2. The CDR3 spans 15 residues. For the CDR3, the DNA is TGTGCCAGTAGTAGGACTAGCGGGGGGCTCAATGAGCAGTTCTTC. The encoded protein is CASSRTSGGLNEQFF.

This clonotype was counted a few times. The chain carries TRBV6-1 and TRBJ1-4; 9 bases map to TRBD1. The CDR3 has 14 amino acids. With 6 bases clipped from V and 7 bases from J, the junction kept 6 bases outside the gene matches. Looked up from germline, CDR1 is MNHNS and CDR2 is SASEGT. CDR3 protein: CASSVGTGREKLFF. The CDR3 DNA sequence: TGTGCCAGCAGCGTCGGGACAGGGCGTGAAAAACTGTTTTTT.

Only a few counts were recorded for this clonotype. The CDR3 is CASSLMLAGELFF. In DNA, the CDR3 is TGTGCCAGCAGCTTGATGCTGGCCGGGGAGCTGTTTTTT. The V and J genes are TRBV5-4 and TRBJ2-2; D is undetermined. This CDR3 comprises 13 residues. The germline V gene has CDR1 SGHNT and CDR2 YYREEE (reference sequence). V lost 1 base and J lost 6, with 7 bases in between.

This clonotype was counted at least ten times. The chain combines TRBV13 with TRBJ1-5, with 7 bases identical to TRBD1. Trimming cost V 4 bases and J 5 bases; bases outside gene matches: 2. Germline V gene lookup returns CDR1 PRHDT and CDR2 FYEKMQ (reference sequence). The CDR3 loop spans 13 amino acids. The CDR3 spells CASSSDRDQPQHF. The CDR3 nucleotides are TGTGCCAGCAGCTCTGACAGGGATCAGCCCCAGCATTTT. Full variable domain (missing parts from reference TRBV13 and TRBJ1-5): AAGVIQSPRHLIKEKRETATLKCYPIPRHDTVYWYQQGPGQDPQFLISFYEKMQSDKGSIPDRFSAQQFSDYHSELNMSSLELGDSALYFCASSSDRDQPQHFGDGTRLSIL.

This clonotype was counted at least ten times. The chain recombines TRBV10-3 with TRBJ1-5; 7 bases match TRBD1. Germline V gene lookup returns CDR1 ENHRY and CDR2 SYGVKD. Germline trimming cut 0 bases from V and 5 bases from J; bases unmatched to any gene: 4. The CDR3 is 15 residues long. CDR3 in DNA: TGTGCCATCAGTGAGTCCGGGACAGTAGATCAGCCCCAGCATTTT. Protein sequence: CAISESGTVDQPQHF.

CDR3 DNA sequence: TGTGCCAGCAGCCGCTCGAGAGATACGCAGTATTTT. Amino acids: CASSRSRDTQYF. The chain recombines TRBV7-9 with TRBJ2-3; the D is unclear. This CDR3 has 12 residues. The V end was cut by 5 bases, the J end by 5 bases, with 8 bases between. Germline lookup yields CDR1 SEHNR and CDR2 FQNEAQ (reference sequence).

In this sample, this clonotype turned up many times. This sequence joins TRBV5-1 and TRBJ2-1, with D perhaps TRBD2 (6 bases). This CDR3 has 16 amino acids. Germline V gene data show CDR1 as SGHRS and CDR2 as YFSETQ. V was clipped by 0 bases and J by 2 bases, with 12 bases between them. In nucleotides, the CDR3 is TGCGCCAGCAGCTTGGCTGGGGGAGGCACCTACAATGAGCAGTTCTTC. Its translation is CASSLAGGGTYNEQFF.

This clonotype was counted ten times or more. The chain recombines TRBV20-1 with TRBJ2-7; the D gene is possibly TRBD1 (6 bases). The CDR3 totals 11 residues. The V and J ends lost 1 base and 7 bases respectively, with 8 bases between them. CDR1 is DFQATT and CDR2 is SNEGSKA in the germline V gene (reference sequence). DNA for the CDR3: TGCAGTGCTAGAGCCGGGACAGAGCAGTACTTC. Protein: CSARAGTEQYF.

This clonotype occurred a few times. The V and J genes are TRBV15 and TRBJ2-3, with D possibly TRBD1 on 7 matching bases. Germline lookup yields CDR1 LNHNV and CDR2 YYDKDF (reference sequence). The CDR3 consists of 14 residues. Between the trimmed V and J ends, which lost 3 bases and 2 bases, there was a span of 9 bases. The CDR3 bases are TGTGCCACCAGCAGCAGGGGGGTCACAGATACGCAGTATTTT. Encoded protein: CATSSRGVTDTQYF.

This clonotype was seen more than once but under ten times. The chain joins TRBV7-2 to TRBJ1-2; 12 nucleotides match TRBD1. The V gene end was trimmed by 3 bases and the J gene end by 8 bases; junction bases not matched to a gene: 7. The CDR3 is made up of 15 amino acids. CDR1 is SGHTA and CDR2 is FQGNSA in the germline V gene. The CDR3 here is CASSFFPGQGAGYTF. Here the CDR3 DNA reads TGTGCCAGCAGCTTTTTTCCGGGACAGGGGGCGGGCTACACCTTC.

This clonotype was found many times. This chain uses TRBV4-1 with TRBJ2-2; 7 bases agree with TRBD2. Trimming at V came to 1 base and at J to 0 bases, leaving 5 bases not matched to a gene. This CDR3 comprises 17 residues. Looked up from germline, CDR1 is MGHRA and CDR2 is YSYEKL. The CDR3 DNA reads TGCGCCAGCAGCCAAGGCCCGGGGGGATCGAACACCGGGGAGCTGTTTTTT. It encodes CASSQGPGGSNTGELFF.

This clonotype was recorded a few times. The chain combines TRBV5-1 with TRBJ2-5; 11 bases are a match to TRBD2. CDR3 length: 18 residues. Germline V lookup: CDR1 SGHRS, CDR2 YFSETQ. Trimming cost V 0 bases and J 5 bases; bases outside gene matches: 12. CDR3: CASSLGLAGGALPETQYF. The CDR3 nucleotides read TGCGCCAGCAGCTTGGGGCTAGCGGGGGGCGCACTACCGGAGACCCAGTACTTC.

CDR3 residues: CASSTTSGRTNEQFF. Written as DNA, the CDR3 is TGTGCCAGCAGTACGACTAGCGGGAGGACCAATGAGCAGTTCTTC. The chain uses TRBV28 and TRBJ2-1; 13 nucleotides line up with TRBD2. Per germline, CDR1 MDHEN and CDR2 SYDVKM. This CDR3 is built from 15 residues. The junction had 4 bases not matched to a gene; V was cut back by 5 bases and J by 6 bases. The variable domain in full, with the rest retrieved from reference TRBV28 and TRBJ2-1, is DVKVTQSSRYLVKRTGEKVFLECVQDMDHENMFWYRQDPGLGLRLIYFSYDVKMKEKGDIPEGYSVSREKKERFSLILESASTNQTSMYLCASSTTSGRTNEQFFGPGTRLTVL.

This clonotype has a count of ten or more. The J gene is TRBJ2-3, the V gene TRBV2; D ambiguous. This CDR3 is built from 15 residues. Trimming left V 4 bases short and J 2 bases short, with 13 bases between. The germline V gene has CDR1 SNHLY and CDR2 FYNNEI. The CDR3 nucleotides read TGTGCCAGCAGTGTTGGAAGAACATACACAGATACGCAGTATTTT. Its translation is CASSVGRTYTDTQYF.

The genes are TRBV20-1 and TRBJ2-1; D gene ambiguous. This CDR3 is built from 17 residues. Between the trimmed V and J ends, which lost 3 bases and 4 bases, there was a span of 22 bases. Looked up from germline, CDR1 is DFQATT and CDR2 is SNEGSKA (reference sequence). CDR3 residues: CSARPGSWLKFYNEQFF. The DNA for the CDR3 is TGCAGTGCTAGGCCCGGGTCGTGGCTCAAATTTTACAATGAGCAGTTCTTC.

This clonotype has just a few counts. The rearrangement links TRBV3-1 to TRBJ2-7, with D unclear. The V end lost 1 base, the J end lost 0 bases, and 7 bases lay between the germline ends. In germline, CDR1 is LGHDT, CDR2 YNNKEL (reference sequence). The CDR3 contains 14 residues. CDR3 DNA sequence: TGTGCCAGCAGCCAAGTAGCTGTCTCCTACGAGCAGTACTTC. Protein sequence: CASSQVAVSYEQYF.

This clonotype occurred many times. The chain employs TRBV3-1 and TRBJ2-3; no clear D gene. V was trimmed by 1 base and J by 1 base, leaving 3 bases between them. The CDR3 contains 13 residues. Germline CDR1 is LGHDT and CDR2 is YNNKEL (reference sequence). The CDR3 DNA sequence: TGTGCCAGCAGCCAAGCAGGCACAGATACGCAGTATTTT. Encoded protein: CASSQAGTDTQYF.

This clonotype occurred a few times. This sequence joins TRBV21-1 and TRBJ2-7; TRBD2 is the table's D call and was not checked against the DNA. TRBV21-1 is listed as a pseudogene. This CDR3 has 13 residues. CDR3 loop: CASSRWDGREQYF. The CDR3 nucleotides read TGTGCCAGCAGCAGATGGGACGGCCGGGAGCAGTACTTC.

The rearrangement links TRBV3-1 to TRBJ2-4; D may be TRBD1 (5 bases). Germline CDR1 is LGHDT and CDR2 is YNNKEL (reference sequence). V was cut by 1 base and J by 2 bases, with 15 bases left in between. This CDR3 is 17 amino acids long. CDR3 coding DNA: TGTGCCAGCAGCCAAGGTCTGGGGCAGGGTACCAAAAACATTCAGTACTTC. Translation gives CASSQGLGQGTKNIQYF.

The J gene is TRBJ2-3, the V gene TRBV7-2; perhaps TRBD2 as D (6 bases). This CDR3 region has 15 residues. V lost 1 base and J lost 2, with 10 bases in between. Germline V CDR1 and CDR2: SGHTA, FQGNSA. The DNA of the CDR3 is TGTGCCAGCAGCTTAGGGACTATTGCCACAGATACGCAGTATTTT. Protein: CASSLGTIATDTQYF. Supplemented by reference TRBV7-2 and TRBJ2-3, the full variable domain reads GAGVSQSPSNKVTEKGKDVELRCDPISGHTALYWYRQSLGQGLEFLIYFQGNSAPDKSGLPSDRFSAERTGGSVSTLTIQRTQQEDSAVYLCASSLGTIATDTQYFGPGTRLTVL.

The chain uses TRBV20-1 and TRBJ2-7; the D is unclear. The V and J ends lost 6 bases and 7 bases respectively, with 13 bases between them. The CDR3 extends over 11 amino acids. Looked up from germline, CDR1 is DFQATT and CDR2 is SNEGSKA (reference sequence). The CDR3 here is CSAEVAGEQYF. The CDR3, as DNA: TGCAGTGCCGAAGTCGCCGGAGAGCAGTACTTC.

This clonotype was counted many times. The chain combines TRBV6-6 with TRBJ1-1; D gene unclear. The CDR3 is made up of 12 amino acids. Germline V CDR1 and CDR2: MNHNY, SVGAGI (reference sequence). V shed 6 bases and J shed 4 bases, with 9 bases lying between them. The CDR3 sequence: CASSPKGTEAFF. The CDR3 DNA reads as TGTGCCAGCAGCCCCAAGGGCACTGAAGCTTTCTTT.

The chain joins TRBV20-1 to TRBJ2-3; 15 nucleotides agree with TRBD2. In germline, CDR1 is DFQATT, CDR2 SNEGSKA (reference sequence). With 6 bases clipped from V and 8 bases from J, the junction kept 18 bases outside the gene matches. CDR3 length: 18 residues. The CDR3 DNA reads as TGCAGTGCCGAAGCATGGACTAGCGGGAGGGCCAAGTCGGGTACGCAGTATTTT. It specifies CSAEAWTSGRAKSGTQYF.